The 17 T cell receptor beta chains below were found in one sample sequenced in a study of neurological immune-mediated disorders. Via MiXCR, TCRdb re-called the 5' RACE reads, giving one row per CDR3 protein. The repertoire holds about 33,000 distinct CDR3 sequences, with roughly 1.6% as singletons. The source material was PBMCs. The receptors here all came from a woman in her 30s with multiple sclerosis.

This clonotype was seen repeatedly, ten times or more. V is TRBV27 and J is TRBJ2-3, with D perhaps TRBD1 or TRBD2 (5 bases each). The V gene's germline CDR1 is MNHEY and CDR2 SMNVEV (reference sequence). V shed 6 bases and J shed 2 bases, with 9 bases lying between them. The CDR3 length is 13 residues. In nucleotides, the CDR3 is TGTGCCAGCAGAGTAGGGACCACAGATACGCAGTATTTT. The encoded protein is CASRVGTTDTQYF.

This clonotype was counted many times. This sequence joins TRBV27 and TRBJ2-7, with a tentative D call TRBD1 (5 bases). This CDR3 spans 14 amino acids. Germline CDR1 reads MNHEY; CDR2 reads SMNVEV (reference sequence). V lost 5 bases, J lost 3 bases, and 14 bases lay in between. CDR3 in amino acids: CASSTRQGLYEQYF. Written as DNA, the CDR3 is TGTGCCAGCAGTACAAGGCAGGGCCTCTACGAGCAGTACTTC.

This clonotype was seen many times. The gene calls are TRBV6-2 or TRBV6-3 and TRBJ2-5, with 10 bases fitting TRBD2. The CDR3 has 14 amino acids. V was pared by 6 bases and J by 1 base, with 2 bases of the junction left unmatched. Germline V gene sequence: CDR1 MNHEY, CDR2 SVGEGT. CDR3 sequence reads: CASRLAGLQETQYF. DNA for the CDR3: TGTGCCAGCAGACTAGCGGGACTCCAAGAGACCCAGTACTTC.

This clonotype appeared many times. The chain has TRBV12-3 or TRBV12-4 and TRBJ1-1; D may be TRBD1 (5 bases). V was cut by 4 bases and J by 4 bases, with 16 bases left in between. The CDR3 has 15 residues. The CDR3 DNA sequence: TGTGCCAGCAGTTCCAGGGAGGGAGGTGTCACTGAAGCTTTCTTT. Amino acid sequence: CASSSREGGVTEAFF.

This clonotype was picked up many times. This chain's CDR3 is CASSLRLRDYGYTF. As DNA, the CDR3 is TGTGCCAGCAGCTTACGGTTAAGGGACTATGGCTACACCTTC. This chain uses TRBV5-5 with TRBJ1-2; D ambiguous. The germline gives CDR1 SGHKS, CDR2 YYEKEE (reference sequence). Trimming cost V 2 bases and J 3 bases, with 11 bases left between them. This CDR3 is built from 14 residues.

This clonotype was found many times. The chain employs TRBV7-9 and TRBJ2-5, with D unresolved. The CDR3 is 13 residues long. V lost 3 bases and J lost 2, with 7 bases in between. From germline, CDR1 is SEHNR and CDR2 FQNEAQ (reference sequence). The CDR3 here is CASSLVLQETQYF. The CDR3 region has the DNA TGTGCCAGCAGCTTGGTCCTACAAGAGACCCAGTACTTC.

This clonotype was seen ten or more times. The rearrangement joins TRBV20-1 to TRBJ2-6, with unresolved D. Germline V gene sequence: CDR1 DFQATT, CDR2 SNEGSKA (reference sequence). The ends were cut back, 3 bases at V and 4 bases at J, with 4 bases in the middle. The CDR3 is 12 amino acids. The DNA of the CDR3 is TGCAGTGCTAGTACAGGGGCCAACGTCCTGACTTTC. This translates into CSASTGANVLTF.

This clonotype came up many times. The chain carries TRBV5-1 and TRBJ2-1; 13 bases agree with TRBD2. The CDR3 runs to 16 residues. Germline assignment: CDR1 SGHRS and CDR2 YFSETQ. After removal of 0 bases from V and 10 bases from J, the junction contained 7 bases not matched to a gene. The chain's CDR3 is CASSLAGTSGVGEQFF. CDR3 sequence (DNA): TGCGCCAGCAGCTTGGCCGGGACTAGCGGGGTCGGGGAGCAGTTCTTC.

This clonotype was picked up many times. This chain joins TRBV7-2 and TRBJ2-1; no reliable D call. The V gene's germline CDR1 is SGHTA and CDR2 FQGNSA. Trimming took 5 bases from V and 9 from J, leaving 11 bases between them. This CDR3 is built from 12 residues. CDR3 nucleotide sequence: TGTGCCAGCAGCCCGGCAGTGGGTGAGCAGTTCTTC. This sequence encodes CASSPAVGEQFF.

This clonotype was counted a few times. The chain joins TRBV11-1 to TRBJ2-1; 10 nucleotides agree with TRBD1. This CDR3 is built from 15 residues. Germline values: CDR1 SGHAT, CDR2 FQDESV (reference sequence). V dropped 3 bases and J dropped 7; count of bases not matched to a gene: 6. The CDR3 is CASSFDRGQGNEQFF. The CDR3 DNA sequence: TGTGCCAGCAGCTTCGACAGGGGGCAGGGTAATGAGCAGTTCTTC.

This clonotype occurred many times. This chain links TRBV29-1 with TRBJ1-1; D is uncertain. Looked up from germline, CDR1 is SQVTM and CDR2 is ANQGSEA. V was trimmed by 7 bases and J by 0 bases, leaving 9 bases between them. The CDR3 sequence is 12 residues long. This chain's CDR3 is CSGLLVNTEAFF. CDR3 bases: TGCAGCGGACTTCTAGTGAACACTGAAGCTTTCTTT.

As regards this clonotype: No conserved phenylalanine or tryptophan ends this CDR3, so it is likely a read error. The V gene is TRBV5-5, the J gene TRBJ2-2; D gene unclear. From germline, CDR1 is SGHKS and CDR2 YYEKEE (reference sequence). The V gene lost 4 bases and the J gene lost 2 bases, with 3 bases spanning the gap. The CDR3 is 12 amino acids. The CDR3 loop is CASSVNTGELFC. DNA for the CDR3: TGTGCCAGCAGCGTCAACACCGGGGAGCTGTTTTGT.

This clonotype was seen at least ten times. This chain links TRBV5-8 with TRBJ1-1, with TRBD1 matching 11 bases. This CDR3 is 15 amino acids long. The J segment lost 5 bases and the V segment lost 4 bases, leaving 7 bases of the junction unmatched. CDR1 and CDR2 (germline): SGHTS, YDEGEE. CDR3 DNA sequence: TGTGCCAGCAGCGGGGACAGGGGGATTGTAACTGAAGCTTTCTTT. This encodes CASSGDRGIVTEAFF.

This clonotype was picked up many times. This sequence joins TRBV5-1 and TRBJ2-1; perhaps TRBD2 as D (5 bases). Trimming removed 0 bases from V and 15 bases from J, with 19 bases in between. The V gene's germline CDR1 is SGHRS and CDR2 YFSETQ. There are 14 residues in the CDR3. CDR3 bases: TGCGCCAGCAGCTTGGCGGCTAGCCACCATATGAGGTTCTTC. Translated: CASSLAASHHMRFF.

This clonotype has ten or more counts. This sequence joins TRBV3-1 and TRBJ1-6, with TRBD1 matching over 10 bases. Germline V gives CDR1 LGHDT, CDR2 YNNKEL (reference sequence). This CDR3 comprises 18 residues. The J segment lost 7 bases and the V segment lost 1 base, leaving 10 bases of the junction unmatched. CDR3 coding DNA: TGTGCCAGCAGCCAAGTCGCCCCGACAGGGGGCGGAAATTCACCCCTCCACTTT. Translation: CASSQVAPTGGGNSPLHF.

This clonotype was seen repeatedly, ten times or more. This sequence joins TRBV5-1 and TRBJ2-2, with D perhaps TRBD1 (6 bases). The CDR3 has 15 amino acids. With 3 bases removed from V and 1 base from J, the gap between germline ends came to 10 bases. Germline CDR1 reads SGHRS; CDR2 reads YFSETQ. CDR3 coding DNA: TGCGCCAGCAGCTATGGGGGACAGAACACCGGGGAGCTGTTTTTT. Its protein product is CASSYGGQNTGELFF.

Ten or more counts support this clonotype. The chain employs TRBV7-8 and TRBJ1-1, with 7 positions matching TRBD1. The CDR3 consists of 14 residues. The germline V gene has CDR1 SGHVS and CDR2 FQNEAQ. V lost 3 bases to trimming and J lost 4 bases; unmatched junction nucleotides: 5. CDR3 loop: CASSFPQGSTEAFF. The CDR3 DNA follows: TGTGCCAGCAGCTTCCCACAGGGGAGCACTGAAGCTTTCTTT.